This T cell receptor beta chain stems from a study of chemoradiotherapy in HPV16-positive cancers. Whole-study context: Candidate HPV-specific clones and shared TCR motifs came from a couple of HPV16-positive patients.

A word on this clone: Its antigen is as yet unknown.

The CDR3 totals 17 residues. Germline V gene lookup returns CDR1 SEHNR and CDR2 FQNEAQ (reference sequence). With 1 base clipped from V and 2 bases from J, the junction kept 4 bases outside the gene matches. General study points: Candidate HPV-specific clones and E7-related TCR motifs grew in tumor during treatment.

Repertoires were sampled repeatedly during chemoradiotherapy. The table came from immunoSEQ multiplex PCR; TCRdb's copy has only in-frame clones and leaves some out. The table shows about 12,000 clones, with about two thirds occurring only once. The biological material was taken from a patient who underwent chemoradiotherapy. The genes are TRBV7-9 and TRBJ2-3; TRBD2 matches at 12 bases. The clonotype comes from a human donor with HPV-associated anogenital cancer. The CDR3 loop reads CASSLGGLAGHTDTQYF. The CDR3 nucleotides are TGTGCCAGCAGCTTAGGGGGACTAGCGGGCCACACAGATACGCAGTATTTT.